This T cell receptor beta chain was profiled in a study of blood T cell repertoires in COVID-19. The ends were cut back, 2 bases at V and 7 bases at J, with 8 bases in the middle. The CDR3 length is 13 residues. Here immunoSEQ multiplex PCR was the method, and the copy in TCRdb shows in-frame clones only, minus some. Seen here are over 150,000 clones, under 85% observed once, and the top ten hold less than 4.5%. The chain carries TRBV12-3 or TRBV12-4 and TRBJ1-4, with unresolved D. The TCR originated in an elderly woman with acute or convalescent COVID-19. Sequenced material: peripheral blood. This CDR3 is CASSLMASEKLFF. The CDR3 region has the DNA TGTGCCAGCAGTTTAATGGCTAGTGAAAAACTGTTTTTT.